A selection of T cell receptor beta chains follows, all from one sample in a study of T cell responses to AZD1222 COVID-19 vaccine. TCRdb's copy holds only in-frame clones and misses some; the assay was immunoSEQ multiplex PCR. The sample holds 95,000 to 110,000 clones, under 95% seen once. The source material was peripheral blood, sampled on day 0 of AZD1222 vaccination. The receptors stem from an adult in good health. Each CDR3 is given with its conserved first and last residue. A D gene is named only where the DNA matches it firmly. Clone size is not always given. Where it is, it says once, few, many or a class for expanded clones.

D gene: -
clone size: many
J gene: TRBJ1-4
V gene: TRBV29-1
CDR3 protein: CSCRQAEREKLFF
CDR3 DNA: TGCAGCTGCCGACAGGCGGAACGTGAAAAACTGTTTTTT

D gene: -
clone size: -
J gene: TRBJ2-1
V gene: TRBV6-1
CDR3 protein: CASSEETGSGNEQFF
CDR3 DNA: TGTGCCAGCAGTGAAGAAACAGGGTCCGGCAATGAGCAGTTCTTC

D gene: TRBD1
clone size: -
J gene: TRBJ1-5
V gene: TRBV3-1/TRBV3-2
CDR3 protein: CASSHGQGTQPQHF
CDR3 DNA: TGTGCCAGCAGCCACGGACAGGGTACTCAGCCCCAGCATTTT

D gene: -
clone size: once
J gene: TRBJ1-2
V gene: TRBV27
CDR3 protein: CASSLREAYGYTF
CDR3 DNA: TGTGCCAGCAGTTTAAGGGAGGCGTATGGCTACACCTTC

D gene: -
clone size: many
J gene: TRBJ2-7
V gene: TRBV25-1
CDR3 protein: CASSGAVLYEQYF
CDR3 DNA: TGTGCCAGCAGTGGGGCAGTCCTCTACGAGCAGTACTTC

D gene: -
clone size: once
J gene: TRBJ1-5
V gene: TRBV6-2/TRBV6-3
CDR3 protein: CASSYAPRWGNQPQHF
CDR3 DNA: TGTGCCAGCAGTTACGCTCCCAGGTGGGGCAATCAGCCCCAGCATTTT

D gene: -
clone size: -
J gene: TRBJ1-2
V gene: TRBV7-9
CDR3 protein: CASSPRTDSGYTF
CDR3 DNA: TGTGCCAGCAGCCCTCGGACAGACAGTGGCTACACCTTC

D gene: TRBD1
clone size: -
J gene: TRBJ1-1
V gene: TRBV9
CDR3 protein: CASSSLTGGTEAFF
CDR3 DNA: TGTGCCAGCAGCTCCCTAACAGGGGGCACTGAAGCTTTCTTT

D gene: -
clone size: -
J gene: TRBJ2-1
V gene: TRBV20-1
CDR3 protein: CSASLDYLDEQFF
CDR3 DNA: TGCAGTGCTAGTCTGGACTATCTCGATGAGCAGTTCTTC

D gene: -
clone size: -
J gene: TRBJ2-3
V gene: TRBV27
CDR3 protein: CASSSFSRGTDTQYF
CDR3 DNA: TGTGCCAGCAGTTCGTTTTCGCGGGGCACAGATACGCAGTATTTT

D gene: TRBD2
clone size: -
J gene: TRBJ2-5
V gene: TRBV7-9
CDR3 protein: CASSLRRTSTETQYF
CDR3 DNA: TGTGCCAGCAGCCTCCGAAGGACTAGCACGGAGACCCAGTACTTC

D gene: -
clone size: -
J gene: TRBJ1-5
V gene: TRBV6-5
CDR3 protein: CASRDRSNQPQHF
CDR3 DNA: TGTGCCAGCAGAGACAGGAGCAATCAGCCCCAGCATTTT

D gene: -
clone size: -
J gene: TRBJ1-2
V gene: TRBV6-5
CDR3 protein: CASSPTVGIGGYTF
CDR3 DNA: TGTGCCAGCAGTCCGACCGTGGGGATCGGCGGCTACACCTTC

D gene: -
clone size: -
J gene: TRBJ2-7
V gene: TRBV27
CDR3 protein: CASSPPGHFYEQYF
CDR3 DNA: TGTGCCAGCAGTCCCCCGGGACATTTTTACGAGCAGTACTTC

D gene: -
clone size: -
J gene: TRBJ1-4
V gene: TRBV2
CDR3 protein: CASRGGTVEKLFF
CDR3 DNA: TGTGCCAGCAGGGGGGGGACGGTCGAAAAACTGTTTTTT

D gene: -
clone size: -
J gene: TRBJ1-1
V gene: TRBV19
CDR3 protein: CASSPGLWTEAFF
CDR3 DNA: TGTGCCAGTAGTCCAGGGTTATGGACTGAAGCTTTCTTT

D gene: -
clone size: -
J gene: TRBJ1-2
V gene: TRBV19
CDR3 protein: CASSIQGHRANYGYTF
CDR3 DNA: TGTGCCAGTAGTATCCAGGGACACCGCGCTAACTATGGCTACACCTTC

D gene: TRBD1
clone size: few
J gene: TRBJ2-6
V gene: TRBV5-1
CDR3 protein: CASSLGQGANFGAGANVLTF
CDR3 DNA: TGCGCCAGCAGCCTCGGACAGGGGGCGAATTTTGGAGCTGGGGCCAACGTCCTGACTTTC

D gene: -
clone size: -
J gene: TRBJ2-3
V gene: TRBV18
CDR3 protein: CASSPPAWDGSRDTQYF
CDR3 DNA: TGTGCCAGCTCACCACCCGCCTGGGACGGGAGCAGGGATACGCAGTATTTT

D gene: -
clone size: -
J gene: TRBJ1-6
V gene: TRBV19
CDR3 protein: CASSQHGGSYNSPLHF
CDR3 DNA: TGTGCCAGTAGCCAACACGGAGGCTCCTATAATTCACCCCTCCACTTT

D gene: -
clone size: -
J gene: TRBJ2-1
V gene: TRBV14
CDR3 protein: CASSQRALKTTNNEQFF
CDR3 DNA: TGTGCCAGCAGCCAACGGGCCCTTAAAACGACGAACAATGAGCAGTTCTTC

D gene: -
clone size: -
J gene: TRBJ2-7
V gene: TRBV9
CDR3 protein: CASSVALKAGTYEQYF
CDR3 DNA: TGTGCCAGCAGCGTCGCCCTAAAAGCGGGTACTTACGAGCAGTACTTC

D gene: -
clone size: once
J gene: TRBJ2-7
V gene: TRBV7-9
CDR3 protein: CASSLANAGYEQYF
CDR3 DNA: TGTGCCAGCAGCTTAGCGAATGCGGGATACGAGCAGTACTTC

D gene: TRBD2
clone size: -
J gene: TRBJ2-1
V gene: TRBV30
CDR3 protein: CAWSVTSSFYNEQFF
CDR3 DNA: TGTGCCTGGAGTGTGACTAGCAGCTTCTACAATGAGCAGTTCTTC

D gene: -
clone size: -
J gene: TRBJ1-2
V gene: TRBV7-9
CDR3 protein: CASSLEGGLSYGYTF
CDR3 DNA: TGTGCCAGCAGCTTAGAGGGGGGACTATCTTACGGCTACACCTTC

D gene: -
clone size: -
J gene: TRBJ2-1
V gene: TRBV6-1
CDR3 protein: CASSEANYNEQFF
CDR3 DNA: TGTGCCAGCAGTGAAGCCAACTACAATGAGCAGTTCTTC

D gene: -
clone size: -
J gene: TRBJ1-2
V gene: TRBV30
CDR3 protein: CAWSVLAVPSYGYTF
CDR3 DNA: TGTGCCTGGAGTGTACTGGCGGTCCCCTCCTATGGCTACACCTTC

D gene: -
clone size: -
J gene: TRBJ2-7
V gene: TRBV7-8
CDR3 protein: CASSLVWGREQYF
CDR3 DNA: TGTGCCAGCAGCTTAGTTTGGGGAAGGGAGCAGTACTTC

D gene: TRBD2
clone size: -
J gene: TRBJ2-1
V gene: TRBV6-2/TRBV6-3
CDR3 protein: CASSPTGTSGGTPYNEQFF
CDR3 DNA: TGTGCCAGCAGCCCTACAGGGACTAGCGGGGGGACTCCCTACAATGAGCAGTTCTTC

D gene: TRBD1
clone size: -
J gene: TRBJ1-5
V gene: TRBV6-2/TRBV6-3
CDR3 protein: CASSWDRHQPQHF
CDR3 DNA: TGTGCCAGCAGTTGGGACAGACATCAGCCCCAGCATTTT

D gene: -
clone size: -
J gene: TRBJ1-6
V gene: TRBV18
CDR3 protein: CASSPPPGGDSPLHF
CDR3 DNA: TGTGCCAGCTCACCACCCCCGGGGGGTGATTCACCCCTCCACTTT

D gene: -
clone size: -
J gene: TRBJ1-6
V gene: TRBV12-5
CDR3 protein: CASGLMLGRTGNSPLHF
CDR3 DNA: TGTGCTAGTGGTTTGATGCTAGGCCGAACAGGTAATTCACCCCTCCACTTT

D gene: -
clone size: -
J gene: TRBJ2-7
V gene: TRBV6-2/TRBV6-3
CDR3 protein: CASSYPLGGVNSYEQYF
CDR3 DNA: TGTGCCAGCAGTTACCCCTTAGGAGGGGTCAACTCCTACGAGCAGTACTTC

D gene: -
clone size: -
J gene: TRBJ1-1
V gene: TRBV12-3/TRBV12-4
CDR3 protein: CASSPVNTEAFF
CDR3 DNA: TGTGCCAGCAGTCCTGTGAACACTGAAGCTTTCTTT

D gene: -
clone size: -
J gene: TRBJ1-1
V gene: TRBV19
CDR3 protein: CASSIDIKRETEAFF
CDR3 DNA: TGTGCCAGTAGTATAGATATAAAGCGAGAAACTGAAGCTTTCTTT

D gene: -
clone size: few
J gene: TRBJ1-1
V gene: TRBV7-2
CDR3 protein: CASSFRPPGEAFF
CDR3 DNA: TGTGCCAGCAGCTTTCGTCCTCCGGGGGAAGCTTTCTTT

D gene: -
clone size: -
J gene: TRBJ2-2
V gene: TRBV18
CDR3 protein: CASSPIKGDTGELFF
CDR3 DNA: TGTGCCAGCTCACCCATAAAAGGAGACACCGGGGAGCTGTTTTTT

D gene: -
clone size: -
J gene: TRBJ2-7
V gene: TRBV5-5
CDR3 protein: CASSLDGRPYF
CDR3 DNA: TGTGCCAGCAGCTTGGATGGACGTCCGTACTTC

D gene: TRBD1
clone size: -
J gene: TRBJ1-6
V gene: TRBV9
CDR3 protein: CASSLPGQGAQLDSSPLHF
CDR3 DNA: TGTGCCAGCAGCCTCCCGGGACAGGGGGCCCAATTAGATAGTTCACCCCTCCACTTT

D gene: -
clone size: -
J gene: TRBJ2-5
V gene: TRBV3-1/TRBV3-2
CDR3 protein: CASSQGAEAPKTQYF
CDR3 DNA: TGTGCCAGCAGCCAAGGAGCTGAAGCGCCGAAGACCCAGTACTTC

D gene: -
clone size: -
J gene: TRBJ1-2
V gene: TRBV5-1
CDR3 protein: CASSLEGRVGYTF
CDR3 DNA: TGCGCCAGCAGCTTGGAGGGCAGGGTGGGCTACACCTTC

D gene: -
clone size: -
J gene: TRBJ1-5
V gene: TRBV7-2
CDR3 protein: CASSLRGVDQPQHF
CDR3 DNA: TGTGCCAGCAGCTTAAGAGGAGTTGATCAGCCCCAGCATTTT

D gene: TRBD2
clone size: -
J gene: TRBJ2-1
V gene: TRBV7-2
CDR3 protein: CASSLRGLESAGQFF
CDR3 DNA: TGTGCCAGCAGCTTACGGGGACTAGAATCGGCTGGGCAGTTCTTC

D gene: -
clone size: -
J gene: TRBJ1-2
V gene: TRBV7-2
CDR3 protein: CATSPARDNYGYTF
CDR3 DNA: TGTGCCACCTCGCCCGCAAGAGACAACTATGGCTACACCTTC

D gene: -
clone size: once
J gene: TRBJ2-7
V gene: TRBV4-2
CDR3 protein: CASSQGAEVGVYEQYF
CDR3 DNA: TGTGCCAGCAGCCAAGGGGCCGAAGTTGGGGTATACGAGCAGTACTTC

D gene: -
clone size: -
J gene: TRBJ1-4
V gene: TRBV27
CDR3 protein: CASSPRVGEKLFF
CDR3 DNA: TGTGCCAGCAGTCCGAGGGTGGGTGAAAAACTGTTTTTT

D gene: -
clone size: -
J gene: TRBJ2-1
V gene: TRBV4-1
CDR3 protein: CASSSEKGIRDEQFF
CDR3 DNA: TGCGCCAGCAGCTCGGAGAAGGGGATTAGGGATGAGCAGTTCTTC

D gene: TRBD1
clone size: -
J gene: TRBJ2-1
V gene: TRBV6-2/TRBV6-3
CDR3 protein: CASSFGTAYNEQFF
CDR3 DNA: TGTGCCAGCAGTTTCGGGACAGCTTACAATGAGCAGTTCTTC

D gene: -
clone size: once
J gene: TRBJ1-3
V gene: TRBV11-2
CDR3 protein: CASSLSPRNTIYF
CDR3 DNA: TGTGCCAGCAGCTTATCCCCGCGAAACACCATATATTTT

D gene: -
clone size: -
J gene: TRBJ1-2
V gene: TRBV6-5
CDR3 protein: CASSQTHPGYTF
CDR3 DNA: TGTGCCAGCAGCCAGACCCACCCTGGCTACACCTTC

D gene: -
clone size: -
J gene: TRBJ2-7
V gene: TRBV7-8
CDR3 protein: CASRFGPSQQYF
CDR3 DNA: TGTGCCAGCAGATTTGGACCATCTCAGCAGTACTTC

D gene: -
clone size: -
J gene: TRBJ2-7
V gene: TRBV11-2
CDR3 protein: CASSLLSGSSSYEQYF
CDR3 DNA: TGTGCCAGCAGCTTACTGTCAGGGTCGAGCTCCTACGAGCAGTACTTC

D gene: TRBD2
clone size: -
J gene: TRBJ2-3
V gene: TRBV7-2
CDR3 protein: CASSLASLLGGGSTDTQYF
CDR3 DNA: TGTGCCAGCAGCTTAGCTTCGTTACTCGGCGGGGGGTCTACAGATACGCAGTATTTT

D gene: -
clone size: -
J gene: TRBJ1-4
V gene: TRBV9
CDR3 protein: CASSVETGDNEKLFF
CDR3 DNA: TGTGCCAGCAGCGTAGAGACAGGAGATAATGAAAAACTGTTTTTT

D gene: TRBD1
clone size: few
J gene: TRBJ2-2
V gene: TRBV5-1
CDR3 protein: CASSPRTGPNTGELFF
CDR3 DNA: TGCGCCAGCAGCCCCAGGACAGGACCAAACACCGGGGAGCTGTTTTTT

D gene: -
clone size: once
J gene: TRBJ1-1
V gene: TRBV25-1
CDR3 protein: CASSEGAAARAFF
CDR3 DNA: TGTGCCAGCAGTGAAGGGGCGGCCGCCCGAGCTTTCTTT

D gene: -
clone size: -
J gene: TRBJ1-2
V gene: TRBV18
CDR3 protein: CASSPELTEKFYGYTF
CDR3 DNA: TGTGCCAGCTCACCAGAATTGACAGAAAAATTCTATGGCTACACCTTC